This entry lists 2 T cell receptor beta chains sequenced from one sample in a study of shared clonotypes between healthy human individuals. Clones were sequenced by immunoSEQ multiplex PCR, and TCRdb holds only the in-frame ones, with some missing. This repertoire shows some 2,500,000 clones, roughly 93% found once; its top ten account for roughly 0.36%. The specimen sequenced was naive CD4+ T cells from PBMCs. Subset denoted: CD45RA+ positively selected. The source is a man aged 18 to 30 in good health. Some clones in this sample may be carry-over from other donors' samples.

As for this clone: The identical CDR3 is also encoded by other nucleotide sequences in the sample. V is TRBV5-1 and J is TRBJ2-3; a weak D match, TRBD2 (5 bases). Germline lookup yields CDR1 SGHRS and CDR2 YFSETQ. The CDR3 has 14 amino acids. V gave up 2 bases and J gave up 1 base, with 8 bases separating them. For the CDR3, the DNA is TGCGCCAGCAGCTTCTCCGGGGGCACAGATACGCAGTATTTT. Amino acid sequence: CASSFSGGTDTQYF. Full variable domain (remainder filled in from reference TRBV5-1 and TRBJ2-3): KAGVTQTPRYLIKTRGQQVTLSCSPISGHRSVSWYQQTPGQGLQFLFEYFSETQRNKGNFPGRFSGRQFSNSRSEMNVSTLELGDSALYLCASSFSGGTDTQYFGPGTRLTVL.

The chain links TRBV5-1 to TRBJ2-5; D is undetermined. The J call may be faulty, since TRBJ2-7 better matches the DNA end. The germline CDR1 and CDR2 sequences are SGHRS and YFSETQ. This CDR3 is 14 amino acids long. The DNA for the CDR3 is TGCGCCAGCAGCTCCGCTCTAGGCCCCTACGAGCAGTACTTC. Translation gives CASSSALGPYEQYF.